This TCR beta chain was captured by sequencing in a study of spatial heterogeneity in lung cancer. Study context: PBMC samples from follow-up, when available, were sequenced at a median of approximately two years post-resection.

The V end was cut by 5 bases, the J end by 0 bases, with 8 bases between. The CDR3 extends over 13 amino acids. The germline CDR1 and CDR2 sequences are SQVTM and ANQGSEA. Time point here: blood at routine non-recurrence follow-up after resection. Material for sequencing was whole RNA from tumor, nontumor lung or frozen PBMC, left unsorted. Each TCR cDNA molecule bore a unique molecular identifier. Each CDR3 protein gets one entry after TCRdb re-called the 5' RACE reads with MiXCR. In the table there are over 85,000 distinct CDR3 sequences, roughly a fifth of which are singletons. The receptor was isolated from a male donor with early-stage non-small cell lung cancer. V gene TRBV29-1 combines with J gene TRBJ1-3; no reliable D call. The sample here was PBMCs, taken at follow-up. For the CDR3, the DNA is TGCAGCGTTAACAGCGGCTCTGGAAACACCATATATTTT. The encoded protein is CSVNSGSGNTIYF. Supplemented by reference TRBV29-1 and TRBJ1-3, the full variable domain reads SAVISQKPSRDICQRGTSLTIQCQVDSQVTMMFWYRQQPGQSLTLIATANQGSEATYESGFVIDKFPISRPNLTFSTLTVSNMSPEDSSIYLCSVNSGSGNTIYFGEGSWLTVV.